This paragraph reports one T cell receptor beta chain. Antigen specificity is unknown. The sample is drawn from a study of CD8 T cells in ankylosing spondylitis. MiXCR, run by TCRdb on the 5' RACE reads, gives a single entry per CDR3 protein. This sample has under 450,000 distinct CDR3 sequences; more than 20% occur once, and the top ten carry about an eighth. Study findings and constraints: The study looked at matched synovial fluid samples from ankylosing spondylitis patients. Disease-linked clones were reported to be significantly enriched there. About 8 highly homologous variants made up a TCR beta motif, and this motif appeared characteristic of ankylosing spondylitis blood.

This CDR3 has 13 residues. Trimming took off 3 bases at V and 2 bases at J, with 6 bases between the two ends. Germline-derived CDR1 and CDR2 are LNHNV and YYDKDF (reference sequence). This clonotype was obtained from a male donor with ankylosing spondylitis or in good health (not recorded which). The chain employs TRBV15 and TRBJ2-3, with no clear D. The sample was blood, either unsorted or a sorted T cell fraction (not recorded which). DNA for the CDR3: TGTGCCACCAGCAGTGATATCACAGATACGCAGTATTTT. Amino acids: CATSSDITDTQYF.